The clone carrying this T cell receptor (beta chain) came up once. The antigen is unknown. This entry comes from a study of T cells in narcolepsy. About the research overall: Patients with NT1 or NT2 and healthy control donors were enrolled.

V lost 4 bases and J lost 3, with 10 bases in between. From germline, CDR1 is GTSNPN and CDR2 SVGIG (reference sequence). This CDR3 is 13 amino acids long. The protocol was immunoSEQ multiplex PCR, while the TCRdb copy is restricted to in-frame clones and leaves out a portion. Of over 20,000 clones in the sample, about 90% were seen once. Whole-study results and caveats: In some patient and control memory CD4+ samples, autoreactive clones were absent.

The TCR sequence derives from a human donor with narcolepsy. The chain links TRBV30 to TRBJ1-5; D may be TRBD1 (5 bases). The material sequenced was CD45RA- memory CD4+ T cells from PBMCs. The CDR3 coding sequence is TGTGCCTGGACCGGCGGGGCCAATCAGCCCCAGCATTTT. It codes for CAWTGGANQPQHF.